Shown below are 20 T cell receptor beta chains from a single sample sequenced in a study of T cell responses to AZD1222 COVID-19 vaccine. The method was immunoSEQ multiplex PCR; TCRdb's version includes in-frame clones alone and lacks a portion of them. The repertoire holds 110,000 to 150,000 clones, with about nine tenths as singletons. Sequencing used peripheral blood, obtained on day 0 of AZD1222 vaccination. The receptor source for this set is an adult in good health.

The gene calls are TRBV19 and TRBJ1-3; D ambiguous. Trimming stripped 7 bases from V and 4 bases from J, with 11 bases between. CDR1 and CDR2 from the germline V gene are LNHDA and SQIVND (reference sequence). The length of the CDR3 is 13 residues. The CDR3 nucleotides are TGTGCCAGTAACGAAATTCAAGGAAACACCATATATTTT. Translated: CASNEIQGNTIYF. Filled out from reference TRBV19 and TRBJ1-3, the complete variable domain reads DGGITQSPKYLFRKEGQNVTLSCEQNLNHDAMYWYRQDPGQGLRLIYYSQIVNDFQKGDIAEGYSVSREKKESFPLTVTSAQKNPTAFYLCASNEIQGNTIYFGEGSWLTVV.

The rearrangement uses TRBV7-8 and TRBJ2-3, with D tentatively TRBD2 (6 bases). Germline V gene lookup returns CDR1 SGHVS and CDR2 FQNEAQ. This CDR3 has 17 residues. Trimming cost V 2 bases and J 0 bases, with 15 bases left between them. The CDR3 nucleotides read TGTGCCAGCAGCTTATTTGGGGGGAGGCCTAGCACAGATACGCAGTATTTT. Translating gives CASSLFGGRPSTDTQYF.

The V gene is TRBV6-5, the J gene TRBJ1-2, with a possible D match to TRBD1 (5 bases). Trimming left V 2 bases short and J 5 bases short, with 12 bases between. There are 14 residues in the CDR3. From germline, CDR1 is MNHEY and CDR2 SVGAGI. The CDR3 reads CASSYQGIGYGYTF. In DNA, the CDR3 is TGTGCCAGCAGTTACCAGGGAATCGGGTATGGCTACACCTTC.

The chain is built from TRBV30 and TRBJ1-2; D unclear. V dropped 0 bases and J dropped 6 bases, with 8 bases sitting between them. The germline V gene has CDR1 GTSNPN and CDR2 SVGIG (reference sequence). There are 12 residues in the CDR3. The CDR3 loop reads CAWSVGGDGYTF. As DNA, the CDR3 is TGTGCCTGGAGTGTAGGCGGGGATGGCTACACCTTC.

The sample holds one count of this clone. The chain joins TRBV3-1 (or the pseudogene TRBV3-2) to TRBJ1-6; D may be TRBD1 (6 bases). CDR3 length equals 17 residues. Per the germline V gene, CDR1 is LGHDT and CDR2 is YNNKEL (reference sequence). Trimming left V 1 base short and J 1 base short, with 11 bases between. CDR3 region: CASSQGGGGSYNSPLHF. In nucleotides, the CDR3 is TGTGCCAGCAGCCAAGGTGGAGGGGGGTCCTATAATTCACCCCTCCACTTT.

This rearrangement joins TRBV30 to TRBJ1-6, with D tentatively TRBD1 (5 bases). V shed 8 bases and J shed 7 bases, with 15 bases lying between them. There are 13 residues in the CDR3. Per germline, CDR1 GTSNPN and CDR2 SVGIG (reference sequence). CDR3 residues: CAAGTEINSPLHF. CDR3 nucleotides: TGTGCCGCAGGGACCGAGATAAATTCACCCCTCCACTTT.

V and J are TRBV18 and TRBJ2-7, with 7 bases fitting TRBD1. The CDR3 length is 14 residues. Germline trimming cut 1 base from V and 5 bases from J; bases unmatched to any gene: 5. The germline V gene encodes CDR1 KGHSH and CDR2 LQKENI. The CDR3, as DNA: TGTGCCAGCTCACCACTGACAGGGAGTCACGAGCAGTACTTC. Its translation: CASSPLTGSHEQYF.

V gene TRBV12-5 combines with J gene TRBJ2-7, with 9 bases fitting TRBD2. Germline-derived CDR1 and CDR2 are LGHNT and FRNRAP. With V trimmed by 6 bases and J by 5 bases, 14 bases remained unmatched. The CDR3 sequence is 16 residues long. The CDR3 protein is CASGPSFPSGTNEQYF. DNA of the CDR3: TGTGCTAGTGGCCCTTCCTTCCCTAGCGGGACGAACGAGCAGTACTTC.

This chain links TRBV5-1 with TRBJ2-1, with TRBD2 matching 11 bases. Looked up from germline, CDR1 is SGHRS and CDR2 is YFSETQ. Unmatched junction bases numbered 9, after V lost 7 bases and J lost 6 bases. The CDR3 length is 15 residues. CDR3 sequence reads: CASQPLAGVPNEQFF. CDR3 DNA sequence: TGCGCCAGCCAACCACTAGCGGGGGTACCCAATGAGCAGTTCTTC. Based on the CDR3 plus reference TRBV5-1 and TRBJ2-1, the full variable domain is KAGVTQTPRYLIKTRGQQVTLSCSPISGHRSVSWYQQTPGQGLQFLFEYFSETQRNKGNFPGRFSGRQFSNSRSEMNVSTLELGDSALYLCASQPLAGVPNEQFFGPGTRLTVL.

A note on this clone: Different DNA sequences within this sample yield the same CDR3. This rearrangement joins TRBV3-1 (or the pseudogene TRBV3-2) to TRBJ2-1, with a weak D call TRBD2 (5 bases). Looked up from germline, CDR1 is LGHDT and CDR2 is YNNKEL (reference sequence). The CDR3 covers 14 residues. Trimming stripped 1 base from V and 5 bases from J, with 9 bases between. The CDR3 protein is CASSQGLADNEQFF. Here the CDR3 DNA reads TGTGCCAGCAGCCAAGGTCTAGCAGACAATGAGCAGTTCTTC.

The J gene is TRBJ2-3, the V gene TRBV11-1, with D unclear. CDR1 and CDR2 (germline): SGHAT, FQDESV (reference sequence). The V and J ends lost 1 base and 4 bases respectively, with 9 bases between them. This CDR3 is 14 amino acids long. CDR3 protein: CASSLGLNSDTQYF. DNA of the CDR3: TGTGCCAGCAGCTTAGGACTTAATTCAGATACGCAGTATTTT.

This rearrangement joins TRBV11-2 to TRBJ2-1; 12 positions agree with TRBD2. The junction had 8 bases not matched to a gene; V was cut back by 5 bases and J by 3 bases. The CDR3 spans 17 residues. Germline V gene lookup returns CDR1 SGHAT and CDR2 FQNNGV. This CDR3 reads CASSPSRLAGVYNEQFF. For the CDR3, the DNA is TGTGCCAGCAGCCCGTCCAGACTAGCGGGGGTCTACAATGAGCAGTTCTTC.

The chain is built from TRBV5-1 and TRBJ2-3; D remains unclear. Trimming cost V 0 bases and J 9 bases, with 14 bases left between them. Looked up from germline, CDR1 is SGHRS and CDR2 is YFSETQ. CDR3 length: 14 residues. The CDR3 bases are TGCGCCAGCAGCTTGGAAAGTAGGTCGGACACGCAGTATTTT. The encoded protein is CASSLESRSDTQYF. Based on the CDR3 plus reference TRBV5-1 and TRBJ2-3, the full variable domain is KAGVTQTPRYLIKTRGQQVTLSCSPISGHRSVSWYQQTPGQGLQFLFEYFSETQRNKGNFPGRFSGRQFSNSRSEMNVSTLELGDSALYLCASSLESRSDTQYFGPGTRLTVL.

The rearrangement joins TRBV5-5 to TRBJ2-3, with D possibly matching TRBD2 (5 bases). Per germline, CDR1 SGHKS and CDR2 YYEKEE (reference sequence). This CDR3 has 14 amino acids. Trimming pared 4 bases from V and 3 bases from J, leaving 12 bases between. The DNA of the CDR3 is TGTGCCAGCAGCCCCCTCCGAGGGACAGATACGCAGTATTTT. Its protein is CASSPLRGTDTQYF.

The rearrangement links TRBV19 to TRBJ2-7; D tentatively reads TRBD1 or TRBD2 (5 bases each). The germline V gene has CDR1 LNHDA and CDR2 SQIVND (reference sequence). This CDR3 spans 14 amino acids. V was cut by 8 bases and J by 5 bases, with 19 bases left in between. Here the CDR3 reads CASSSGTYPNEQYF. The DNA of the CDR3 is TGTGCCAGTTCTTCCGGGACCTACCCCAACGAGCAGTACTTC.

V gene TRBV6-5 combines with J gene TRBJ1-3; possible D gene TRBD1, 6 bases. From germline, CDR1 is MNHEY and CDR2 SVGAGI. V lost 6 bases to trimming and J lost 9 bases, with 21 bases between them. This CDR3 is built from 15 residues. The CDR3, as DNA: TGTGCCAGCAGAACGGACAGCAAGGGCAGCGCCACCATATATTTT. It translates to CASRTDSKGSATIYF.

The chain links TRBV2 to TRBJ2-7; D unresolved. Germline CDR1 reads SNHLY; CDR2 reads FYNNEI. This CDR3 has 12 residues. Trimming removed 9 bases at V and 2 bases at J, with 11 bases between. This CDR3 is CARADPPYEQYF. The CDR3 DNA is TGTGCCAGGGCGGACCCCCCCTACGAGCAGTACTTC. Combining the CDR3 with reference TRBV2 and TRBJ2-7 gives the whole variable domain EPEVTQTPSHQVTQMGQEVILRCVPISNHLYFYWYRQILGQKVEFLVSFYNNEISEKSEIFDDQFSVERPDGSNFTLKIRSTKLEDSAMYFCARADPPYEQYFGPGTRLTVT.

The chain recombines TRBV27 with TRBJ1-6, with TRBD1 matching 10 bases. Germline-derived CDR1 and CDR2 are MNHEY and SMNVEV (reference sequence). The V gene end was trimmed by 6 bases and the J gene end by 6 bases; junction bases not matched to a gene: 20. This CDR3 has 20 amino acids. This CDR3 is CASSRPRGQGSQWTNSPLHF. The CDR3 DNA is TGTGCCAGCAGCCGGCCGAGGGGACAGGGGTCCCAATGGACTAATTCACCCCTCCACTTT.

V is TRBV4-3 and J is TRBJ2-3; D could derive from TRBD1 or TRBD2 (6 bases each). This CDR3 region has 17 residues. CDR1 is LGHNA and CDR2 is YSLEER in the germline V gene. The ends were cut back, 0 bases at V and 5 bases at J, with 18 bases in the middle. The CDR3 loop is CASSQERWGRREDTQYF. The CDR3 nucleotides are TGCGCCAGCAGCCAAGAGCGTTGGGGGCGGCGGGAAGATACGCAGTATTTT.

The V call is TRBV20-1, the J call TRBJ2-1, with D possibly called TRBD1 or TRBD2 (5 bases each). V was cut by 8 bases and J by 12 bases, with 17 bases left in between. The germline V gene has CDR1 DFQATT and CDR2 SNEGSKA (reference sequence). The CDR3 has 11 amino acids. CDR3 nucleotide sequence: TGCAGTACCGGGGCACCAGAGGCGCAGTTCTTC. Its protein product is CSTGAPEAQFF.